This TCR beta chain was captured by sequencing in a study of blood T cell repertoires in COVID-19 (dated by TCRdb to 2019 to 2021). About the full investigation: Collaborator samples came from the United States, Italy and Spain and covered acute and convalescent phases of COVID-19. HLA class I and class II types, where available, came from metadata supplied by the sample provider rather than from assay-based typing. Nearly every sample came with metadata listing a de-identified subject ID, COVID-19 status, age in years and sex. Deeply sampled blood TCRbeta repertoires from subjects exposed to, actively infected with, or recovered from COVID-19 were included in the dataset. The material from the prospective study consisted of cDNA or gDNA derived from T cells, B-cell-depleted T cells, or PBMCs. The repertoires were released in a freely available public database meant as a resource for research on the immune response to SARS-CoV-2. The samples were drawn from the first 160 participants of the ongoing ImmuneRACE study and from 950 to 1,500 subjects provided by 6 global collaborators. Broad study findings and their caveats: The quantity of clinical and demographic metadata differed by source and by participant and was supplied without curation.

Each collaborating institution followed its own protocols to collect whole blood in K2EDTA tubes. For TCRbeta analysis, collaborators shipped samples in one of three forms: frozen whole blood, isolated PBMCs, or DNA extracted from either of those sample types. The immunoSEQ Assay, a bias-controlled multiplex PCR, was used to amplify TCRbeta CDR3 regions from genomic DNA. The original methods were these. The number of nucleated cells in each sample was estimated by amplification of reference gene primers within the assay. To quantify the absolute abundance of each unique TCRbeta CDR3 rearrangement, sequence reads were collapsed and filtered. For each sample, productive Simpson clonality was calculated as the square root of Simpson's diversity index over productive rearrangements. TCRdb obtained this table from immuneACCESS and retained in-frame rearrangements with V and J assigned. These tables miss some clones; where compared with another copy, unresolved V genes account for less than half of the shortfall, and the remainder is unexplained. That table supplies the V and J calls and clone size; D and trimming were determined from the DNA. The sample profile shows some 150,000 clones; roughly nine tenths of them were found once. Of the sample, about 2.4% falls within the top ten clones.

A note on this clone: Its antigen is unknown. No clone much larger than this one lies a single base away; base qualities are absent.

The V end loses 4 bases and the J end loses 9 bases, and a stretch of 16 bases separates them. CDR1 and CDR2, per the germline V gene, are SNHLY and FYNNEI. The CDR3 runs 14 amino acids, cysteine and phenylalanine included. The CDR3 DNA has 42 bases and is translated from base 1. This clonotype was obtained from a woman between 70 and 85 years old with acute or convalescent COVID-19. Rearrangement joined TRBV2 to TRBJ1-5, with no confident D gene call. The sample was peripheral blood. The CDR3 protein: CASSGTAQSRPQHF. Here is the DNA: TGTGCCAGCAGTGGGACTGCGCAATCGCGGCCCCAGCATTTT.